A selection of T cell receptor beta chains follows, all from one sample in a study of T cell responses to AZD1222 COVID-19 vaccine. Method: immunoSEQ multiplex PCR; TCRdb's copy keeps in-frame clones and lacks some. The top ten hold 7.5% to 8% of the sample, which has roughly 130,000 clones, roughly nine tenths seen once. The sequencing used peripheral blood, collected 28 days after the second dose of the MenACWY control vaccine. All receptors derive from an adult who received the MenACWY meningococcal vaccine as a control. CDR3s include the opening cysteine and the closing phenylalanine or tryptophan. The D gene is left open where the match is weak. Clone size, where shown, is once, few, many, or a class for clones that have expanded.

d_call	j_call	v_call	clone_size	cdr3_nt	cdr3_aa
TRBD1	TRBJ1-3	TRBV30	NA	TGTGCCTGGAGTGTGGACAGGGGCAACACCATATATTTT	CAWSVDRGNTIYF
NA	TRBJ1-2	TRBV5-6	NA	TGTGCCAGCCGCCTCGAGGCAGGACCTGGCTACACCTTC	CASRLEAGPGYTF
TRBD1	TRBJ2-2	TRBV4-3	NA	TGCGCCAGCAGCCAAGGGACAGGGGGCTCATTCCGGGAGCTGTTTTTT	CASSQGTGGSFRELFF
NA	TRBJ1-4	TRBV18	NA	TGTGCCAGCTCACCCCGGACGGGTAATGAAAAACTGTTTTTT	CASSPRTGNEKLFF
NA	TRBJ2-3	TRBV5-5	NA	TGTGCCAGCAGCTTGCTCTCGGCAGATACGCAGTATTTT	CASSLLSADTQYF
NA	TRBJ2-1	TRBV7-9	NA	TGTGCCAGCAGCAAGTACAATGAGCAGTTCTTC	CASSKYNEQFF
NA	TRBJ2-1	TRBV9	NA	TGTGCCAGCAGCGTAGTACCCTCTTCCCCCAATGAGCAGTTCTTC	CASSVVPSSPNEQFF
NA	TRBJ2-1	TRBV5-1	NA	TGCGCCAGCAGCTTGGATCCTAGCTTCGCTGAGCAGTTCTTC	CASSLDPSFAEQFF
TRBD2	TRBJ2-7	TRBV9	NA	TGTGCCAGCAGCGCCGGACCGGGACTAACCTACGAGCAGTACTTC	CASSAGPGLTYEQYF
TRBD1	TRBJ2-6	TRBV2	once	TGTGCCAGCAGTGAGGGTCTGGGACAGATCTCTGGGGCCAACGTCCTGACTTTC	CASSEGLGQISGANVLTF
TRBD1	TRBJ1-5	TRBV6-5	NA	TGTGCCAGCAGTCCAGGACAGGGAAATCAGCCCCAGCATTTT	CASSPGQGNQPQHF
TRBD1	TRBJ2-7	TRBV27	NA	TGTGCCAGCAGTCCGGGACAGGGGGCCTACGAGCAGTACTTC	CASSPGQGAYEQYF
NA	TRBJ1-2	TRBV3-1/TRBV3-2	NA	TGTGCCAGCAGCCAGATGGGGGGGGCTCATGGCTACACCTTC	CASSQMGGAHGYTF
NA	TRBJ2-2	TRBV14	NA	TGTGCCAGCAGCCAAGATCTTTCCGGGCATTGGTACACCGGGGAGCTGTTTTTT	CASSQDLSGHWYTGELFF
NA	TRBJ1-4	TRBV4-1	NA	TGCGCCAGCAGCTCCGACGGTGCAACTAATGAAAAACTGTTTTTT	CASSSDGATNEKLFF
NA	TRBJ1-1	TRBV19	NA	TGTGCCAGTAGTAACGGACCCAAAGGAGCTGAAGCTTTCTTT	CASSNGPKGAEAFF
NA	TRBJ2-3	TRBV7-2	NA	TGTGCCAGCAGCTACCCCGGCCGCCCGGATACGCAGTATTTT	CASSYPGRPDTQYF
TRBD1	TRBJ2-7	TRBV10-1	NA	TGCGCCAGCAGTGTGGCAGGGGGCTACGAGCAGTACTTC	CASSVAGGYEQYF
TRBD1	TRBJ2-3	TRBV25-1	NA	TGTGCCAGCAGTGAGGACAGACAGGGCCGCACAGATACGCAGTATTTT	CASSEDRQGRTDTQYF
TRBD2	TRBJ2-5	TRBV19	NA	TGTGCCAGTAGTACTAGCGGGCTGACCCAGTACTTC	CASSTSGLTQYF
NA	TRBJ2-3	TRBV9	NA	TGTGCCAGCAGCCGATCGGATGTGACAGATACGCAGTATTTT	CASSRSDVTDTQYF
TRBD1	TRBJ2-5	TRBV6-6	NA	TGTGCCAGCAGCCCCGGGACAGGGAGTCGGGGAGAGACCCAGTACTTC	CASSPGTGSRGETQYF
TRBD1	TRBJ2-7	TRBV19	NA	TGTGCCAGTAGTTCCGGGACAGGGGCAAACGAGCAGTACTTC	CASSSGTGANEQYF
NA	TRBJ1-1	TRBV19	once	TGTGCCAGTATTGACCCGGGAAAGAACACTGAAGCTTTCTTT	CASIDPGKNTEAFF
NA	TRBJ1-5	TRBV7-2	NA	TGTGCCAGCAGCGCCGAAATGGCCCAGCCCCAGCATTTT	CASSAEMAQPQHF
NA	TRBJ2-5	TRBV7-3	NA	TGTGCCAGCAGCCCAGGGGACGGCGCGACCCAGTACTTC	CASSPGDGATQYF
TRBD2	TRBJ2-7	TRBV28	NA	TGTGCCAGCAACCCTAGCGGAACCTACGAGCAGTACTTC	CASNPSGTYEQYF
NA	TRBJ2-2	TRBV5-1	NA	TGCGCCAGCAGCCCTGCAATATTGGGGAACACCGGGGAGCTGTTTTTT	CASSPAILGNTGELFF
TRBD1	TRBJ2-1	TRBV6-5	once	TGTGCCACCACTCTCTCCGGGACAGGGATAAGTGAGCAGTTCTTC	CATTLSGTGISEQFF
TRBD1	TRBJ2-2	TRBV7-8	NA	TGTGCCAGCAGCACCCCCGGGACAGGGGGTGATACCGGGGAGCTGTTTTTT	CASSTPGTGGDTGELFF
TRBD1	TRBJ1-4	TRBV27	NA	TGTGCCAGCAGTCTAGGACAGGGAGCTAATGAAAAACTGTTTTTT	CASSLGQGANEKLFF
NA	TRBJ2-2	TRBV3-1/TRBV3-2	NA	TGTGCCAGCAGCCTATCCCCTTTAGGGCCCGGGGCCGGGGAGCTGTTTTTT	CASSLSPLGPGAGELFF
NA	TRBJ2-2	TRBV6-5	once	TGTGCCAGCAGTTTTTTACCAATGAACACCGGGGAGCTGTTTTTT	CASSFLPMNTGELFF
NA	TRBJ1-5	TRBV7-8	NA	TGTGCCAGCAGCTTAGATGTTGGGGGCTGGAGCAATCAGCCCCAGCATTTT	CASSLDVGGWSNQPQHF
TRBD2	TRBJ2-7	TRBV7-2	NA	TGTGCCAGCAGCCTAGCGGGAAGCTCCTACGAGCAGTACTTC	CASSLAGSSYEQYF
NA	TRBJ1-4	TRBV18	NA	TGTGCCAGCTCACGAGGAGTGGGTAATGAAAAACTGTTTTTT	CASSRGVGNEKLFF
NA	TRBJ2-3	TRBV19	NA	TGTGCCCGAAATTTCCTCACAGATACGCAGTATTTT	CARNFLTDTQYF
NA	TRBJ1-4	TRBV5-8	NA	TGTGCCAGCAGCTTGGGTCGGACCTCAACTAATGAAAAACTGTTTTTT	CASSLGRTSTNEKLFF
NA	TRBJ2-7	TRBV5-1	NA	TGCGCCAGTTTTTTCGCCTACGAGCAGTACTTC	CASFFAYEQYF
NA	TRBJ2-1	TRBV19	NA	TGTGCCAGTAGTATCAGGTTTTCAGAGAATGAGCAGTTCTTC	CASSIRFSENEQFF
NA	TRBJ2-7	TRBV19	NA	TGTGCCAGTAGCCCGAGGACGGAGTCCTACGAGCAGTACTTC	CASSPRTESYEQYF
NA	TRBJ1-1	TRBV5-1	NA	TGCGCCAGCAGCGACCCGGGGGCTCGGTACACTGAAGCTTTCTTT	CASSDPGARYTEAFF
NA	TRBJ2-2	TRBV3-1/TRBV3-2	NA	TGTGCCAGCAGTGTTAGAGCGAACACCGGGGAGCTGTTTTTT	CASSVRANTGELFF
NA	TRBJ2-1	TRBV6-5	NA	TGTGCCAGCAGTTACGTACAGCCGAGCTCCTACAATGAGCAGTTCTTC	CASSYVQPSSYNEQFF
TRBD2	TRBJ2-1	TRBV24-1	NA	TGTGCCACCAGTGATTTGGGGACTAGCGGGCGAAACAATGAGCAGTTCTTC	CATSDLGTSGRNNEQFF
NA	TRBJ1-2	TRBV5-1	NA	TGCGCCAGCAGTAATAACTATGGCTACACCTTC	CASSNNYGYTF
NA	TRBJ2-5	TRBV2	NA	TGTGCCAGCAACCCCCAGCAAGGGACCCAGTACTTC	CASNPQQGTQYF
TRBD2	TRBJ2-1	TRBV11-1	NA	TGTGCCAGCAGCTCGGGAGGGTCCTACAATGAGCAGTTCTTC	CASSSGGSYNEQFF
TRBD1	TRBJ2-7	TRBV7-6	NA	TGTGCCAGCAGCTTAGCAGGGCAGGGGGTCCACGAGCAGTACTTC	CASSLAGQGVHEQYF
NA	TRBJ1-1	TRBV19	NA	TGTGCCAGTAGGACAGGCAACGTAATGAACACTGAAGCTTTCTTT	CASRTGNVMNTEAFF